Below, 2 T cell receptor beta chains from the same sample are listed, as sequenced in a study of blood T cell repertoires in COVID-19. Clones were sequenced by immunoSEQ multiplex PCR, and TCRdb holds only the in-frame ones, with some missing. The repertoire has 150,000 to 200,000 clones, almost 80% of them found once; the top ten carry roughly 17%. Sequencing used PBMCs or T cells enriched from blood (not recorded which). These receptors all come from a woman in her 50s who had recovered from COVID-19.

V is TRBV7-9 and J is TRBJ2-3, with TRBD1 identical over 9 bases. The CDR3 runs to 14 residues. The V gene's germline CDR1 is SEHNR and CDR2 FQNEAQ (reference sequence). V trimming: 5 bases; J trimming: 6 bases; junction bases outside the gene matches: 6. This CDR3 is CASSPGQGWDTQYF. The CDR3 coding sequence is TGTGCCAGCAGCCCGGGACAGGGATGGGATACGCAGTATTTT.

This clone came up a few times. V and J are TRBV30 and TRBJ2-1; 14 nucleotides line up with TRBD2. The germline V gene encodes CDR1 GTSNPN and CDR2 SVGIG (reference sequence). This CDR3 comprises 17 residues. J was trimmed by 6 bases and V by 4 bases; bases with no gene match: 11. This CDR3 reads CAWKGFMGLAGVNEQFF. The CDR3 DNA reads TGTGCCTGGAAGGGGTTCATGGGACTAGCGGGAGTCAATGAGCAGTTCTTC.